This TCR beta chain was found in a study of Ad26.COV2.S vaccination and SARS-CoV-2 variants. Germline V gene lookup returns CDR1 LNHDA and CDR2 SQIVND (reference sequence). V was clipped by 10 bases and J by 8 bases, with 21 bases between them. The CDR3 contains 14 residues. Points on this clone: This specimen includes other DNA sequences encoding the same CDR3.

Clones were read by immunoSEQ multiplex PCR, and TCRdb kept only the in-frame ones, dropping some. Of roughly 92,000 clones listed, less than 85% are singletons. The chain recombines TRBV19 with TRBJ1-3; D remains ambiguous. The material sequenced was peripheral blood, taken after recovery from COVID-19. The sequence was obtained from a human donor who had recovered from COVID-19. The CDR3 loop reads CATRGATSGYTIYF. The CDR3 bases are TGTGCCACCCGAGGCGCAACCAGCGGGTACACCATATATTTT.